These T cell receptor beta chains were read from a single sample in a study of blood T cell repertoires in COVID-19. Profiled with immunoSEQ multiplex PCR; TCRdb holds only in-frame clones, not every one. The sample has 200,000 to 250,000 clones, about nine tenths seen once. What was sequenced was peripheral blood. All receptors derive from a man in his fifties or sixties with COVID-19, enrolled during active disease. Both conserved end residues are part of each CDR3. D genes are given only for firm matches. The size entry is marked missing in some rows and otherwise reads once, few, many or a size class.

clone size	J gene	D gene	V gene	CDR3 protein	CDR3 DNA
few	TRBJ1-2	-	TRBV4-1	CASSQDGTDFNYGYTF	TGCGCCAGCAGCCAAGACGGAACAGATTTTAACTATGGCTACACCTTC
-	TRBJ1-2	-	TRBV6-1	CASSLGQGIDYGYTF	TGTGCCAGCAGCCTCGGGCAGGGTATCGACTATGGCTACACCTTC
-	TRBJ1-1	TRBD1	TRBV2	CASSGQGWTEAFF	TGTGCCAGCAGTGGACAGGGTTGGACTGAAGCTTTCTTT
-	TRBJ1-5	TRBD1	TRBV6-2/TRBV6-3	CASSYSIVTGAGINQPQHF	TGTGCCAGCAGTTACTCGATAGTGACAGGGGCGGGAATCAATCAGCCCCAGCATTTT
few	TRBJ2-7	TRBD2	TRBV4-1	CASSLAGVIEQYF	TGCGCCAGCAGTCTAGCGGGAGTGATCGAGCAGTACTTC
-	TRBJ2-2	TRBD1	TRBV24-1	CATSGRYRGSIDTGELFF	TGTGCCACCAGTGGACGATACAGGGGGTCGATCGACACCGGGGAGCTGTTTTTT
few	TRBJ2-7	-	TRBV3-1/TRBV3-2	CASSQAGAQQYF	TGTGCCAGCAGCCAAGCGGGAGCGCAGCAGTACTTC
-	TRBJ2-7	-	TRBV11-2	CASSLVSGVADEQYF	TGTGCCAGCAGCTTAGTTTCGGGGGTTGCGGACGAGCAGTACTTC
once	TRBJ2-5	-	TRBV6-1	CASSEVRQAAGETQYF	TGTGCCAGCAGTGAAGTCCGACAGGCGGCTGGGGAGACCCAGTACTTC
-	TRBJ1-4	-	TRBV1	CTSSQDRQPNEKLFF	TGCACCAGCAGCCAAGATCGACAGCCTAATGAAAAACTGTTTTTT
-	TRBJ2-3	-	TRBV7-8	CASSPDFAPLYF	TGTGCCAGCAGCCCGGACTTTGCGCCGCTTTATTTT
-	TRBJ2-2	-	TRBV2	CASSLAGGANTGELFF	TGTGCCAGCAGTCTAGCTGGAGGGGCTAATACCGGGGAGCTGTTTTTT
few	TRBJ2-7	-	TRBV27	CASSGTPYEQYF	TGTGCCAGCAGTGGGACACCTTACGAGCAGTACTTC
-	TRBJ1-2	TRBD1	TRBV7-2	CASSPQDRGYGYTF	TGTGCCAGCAGCCCTCAAGACAGGGGCTATGGCTACACCTTC